What follows is one T cell receptor beta chain and its context. The antigen is not known. The record originates from a study of blood T cells in healthy people across ages. Study conclusions and caveats: Unsorted PBMC input precluded a conclusive naive versus antigen-experienced comparison. The study lacked donor CMV status, which possibly confounded expanded clonotype changes. Per million T cells, TCR beta diversity dropped roughly linearly as age increased.

V gave up 5 bases and J gave up 11 bases; unmatched junction bases: 20. Germline assignment: CDR1 MNHEY and CDR2 SMNVEV (reference sequence). CDR3 size: 16 residues. Primed by a sample-barcoded 5' primer and a J-beta primer mix, a second PCR proceeded for 7 to 11 cycles. Tagging of each cDNA molecule was performed by a template-switch adaptor with 12 random nucleotides. TCRdb re-analysed the 5' RACE reads in MiXCR, keeping a single row per CDR3 protein. Of 2 million or so distinct CDR3 sequences listed, roughly 50% are singletons. Sample: blood. The sequence was obtained from a woman in her 40s in good health. The rearrangement links TRBV27 to TRBJ2-5; 7 bases match TRBD2. CDR3 residues: CASSMPRGVPAVEQYF. The CDR3 DNA is TGTGCCAGCAGTATGCCCCGGGGGGTGCCAGCTGTTGAGCAGTACTTC.